The 5 T cell receptor beta chains below all came from one sample that was sequenced in a study of T-cell memory formation after mild COVID-19 (dated by TCRdb to about 2021). To prepare the library, 5' RACE was applied. Reads for this sample came from an Illumina NovaSeq 6000. Through fastp at Q25 and MiXCR, TCRdb rebuilt clones from the public reads, retaining in-frame beta chains. Identical CDR3 protein sequences are pooled into one entry, listed with their most common genes and DNA. This sample gives some 600,000 distinct CDR3 sequences in total; 17% of them show up just once. The ten largest clones represent about 8.1% of the sample. The sequencing sample was made of PBMCs or a T cell subset sorted from them (not recorded which). These receptors all stem from an adult woman who had mild COVID-19 (a few samples of this study predate the infection). The sample titles of this study are shuffled in the database, so cell type and time point are left out; the donor was told from shared clones.

The gene calls are TRBV27 and TRBJ1-1; 7 bases are a match to TRBD1. Looked up from germline, CDR1 is MNHEY and CDR2 is SMNVEV (reference sequence). The CDR3 consists of 14 residues. V shed 5 bases, J shed 3 bases, and the junction held 6 bases outside the gene matches. This chain's CDR3 is CASSRRQGYTEAFF. The CDR3 DNA follows: TGTGCCAGCAGTAGAAGACAGGGTTACACTGAAGCTTTCTTT.

This chain links TRBV7-9 with TRBJ2-5; 9 positions match TRBD1. Germline V gene sequence: CDR1 SEHNR, CDR2 FQNEAQ (reference sequence). V lost 6 bases and J lost 10; bases outside the gene matches: 12. The CDR3 runs 14 residues. CDR3 residues: CASSTGTGSFDQYF. In nucleotides, the CDR3 is TGTGCCAGCAGTACCGGGACAGGGAGTTTCGACCAGTACTTC.

This chain links TRBV27 with TRBJ1-1, with 10 bases that match TRBD1. Looked up from germline, CDR1 is MNHEY and CDR2 is SMNVEV (reference sequence). The CDR3 is 15 residues long. J lost 6 bases, V lost 5 bases, and 9 bases had no gene match. DNA of the CDR3: TGTGCCAGCAGTACCGGGACAGGGGCGATTTCTGAAGCTTTCTTT. It encodes CASSTGTGAISEAFF.

The genes are TRBV7-3 and TRBJ2-2; 9 bases are shared with TRBD1. V shed 4 bases, J shed 0 bases, and the junction held 3 bases outside the gene matches. The germline V gene encodes CDR1 SGHTA and CDR2 FQGTGA. The CDR3 length is 16 residues. CDR3 region: CASSWTGAANTGELFF. CDR3 DNA: TGTGCCAGCAGCTGGACAGGGGCCGCGAACACCGGGGAGCTGTTTTTT.

This rearrangement joins TRBV5-1 to TRBJ2-5; 7 bases match TRBD2. Unmatched junction bases numbered 13, after V lost 3 bases and J lost 2 bases. Germline CDR1 SGHRS, CDR2 YFSETQ. The CDR3 extends over 17 amino acids. The DNA of the CDR3 is TGCGCCAGCAGCTATACCTCCCCGGGGGGACTTCAAGAGACCCAGTACTTC. This sequence encodes CASSYTSPGGLQETQYF. The full variable domain, completed using reference TRBV5-1 and TRBJ2-5, is KAGVTQTPRYLIKTRGQQVTLSCSPISGHRSVSWYQQTPGQGLQFLFEYFSETQRNKGNFPGRFSGRQFSNSRSEMNVSTLELGDSALYLCASSYTSPGGLQETQYFGPGTRLLVL.